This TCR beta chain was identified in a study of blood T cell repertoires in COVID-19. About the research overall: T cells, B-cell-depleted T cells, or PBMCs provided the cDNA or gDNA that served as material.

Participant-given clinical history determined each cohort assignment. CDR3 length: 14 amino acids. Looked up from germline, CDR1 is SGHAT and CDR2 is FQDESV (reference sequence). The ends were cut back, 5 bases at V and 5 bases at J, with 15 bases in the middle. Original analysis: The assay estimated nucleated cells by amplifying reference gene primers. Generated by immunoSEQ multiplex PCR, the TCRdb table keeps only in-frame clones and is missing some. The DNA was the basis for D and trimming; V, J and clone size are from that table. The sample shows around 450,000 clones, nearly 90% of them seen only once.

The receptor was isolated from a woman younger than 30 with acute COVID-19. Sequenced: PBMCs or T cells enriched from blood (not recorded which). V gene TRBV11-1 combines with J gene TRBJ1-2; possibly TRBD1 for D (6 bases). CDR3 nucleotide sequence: TGTGCCAGCAGCCTCGCGGGGGCCGCGTATGGCTACACCTTC. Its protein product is CASSLAGAAYGYTF. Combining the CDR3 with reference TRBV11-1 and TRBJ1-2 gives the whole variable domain EAEVAQSPRYKITEKSQAVAFWCDPISGHATLYWYRQILGQGPELLVQFQDESVVDDSQLPKDRFSAERLKGVDSTLKIQPAELGDSAMYLCASSLAGAAYGYTFGSGTRLTVV.